This TCR beta chain was captured in a study of blood T cell repertoires in COVID-19. Study information: Italy, Spain and the United States were the sources of the convalescent and acute COVID-19 samples.

The length of the CDR3 is 13 residues. With 5 bases removed from V and 6 bases from J, the gap between germline ends came to 13 bases. Germline CDR1 SEHNR, CDR2 FQNEAQ (reference sequence). Per the original data handling: Amplification from reference gene primers served as the basis for estimated nucleated cell counts. TCRdb keeps only in-frame clones here, not all; method: immunoSEQ multiplex PCR. V, J and clone size reflect that table, while D and trimming were determined from the DNA. Of approximately 300,000 clones in the sample, 75% to 95% are singletons; the top ten hold around 6.8%. The source material was peripheral blood. The chain has TRBV7-9 and TRBJ1-1; the D is unclear. The TCR comes from a woman in her twenties or thirties with COVID-19, enrolled during active disease. The CDR3 DNA follows: TGTGCCAGCAGCCCCTCCTACTCTCCTGAAGCTTTCTTT. Amino acids: CASSPSYSPEAFF.